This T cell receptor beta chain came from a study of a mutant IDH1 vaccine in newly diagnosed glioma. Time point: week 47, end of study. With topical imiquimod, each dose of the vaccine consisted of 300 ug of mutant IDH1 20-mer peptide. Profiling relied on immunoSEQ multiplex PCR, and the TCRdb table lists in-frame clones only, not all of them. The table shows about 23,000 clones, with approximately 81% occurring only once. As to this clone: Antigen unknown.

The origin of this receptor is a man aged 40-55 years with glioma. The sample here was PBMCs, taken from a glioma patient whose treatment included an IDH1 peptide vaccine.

CDR3 protein: CASSPALAGDLDEQYF. The DNA of the CDR3 is TGCGCCAGCAGCCCCGCTCTAGCGGGAGATCTCGACGAGCAGTACTTC. The chain employs TRBV5-1 and TRBJ2-7; 10 bases agree with TRBD2. With 4 bases clipped from V and 5 bases from J, the junction kept 12 bases outside the gene matches. The CDR3 runs 16 residues. Germline V gene lookup returns CDR1 SGHRS and CDR2 YFSETQ.